Following are 3 T cell receptor beta chains from one sample sequenced in a study of OX40 agonist ivuxolimab in advanced cancers. Library construction relied on the immunoSEQ multiplex PCR assay. Drawn from immuneACCESS, this table holds only the in-frame rearrangements with V and J called that TCRdb kept. Clones are partly lost; checked studies trace under half to an unresolved V gene and leave the rest unexplained. For this sample the table gives about 89,000 clones, of which about nine tenths were detected only once. Approximately 0.7% of the sample lies in the top ten. The sequencing here drew on CD4+ or CD8+ T cells sorted from blood, taken in a trial of the OX40 agonist ivuxolimab. These TCRs come from an adult with an advanced solid tumor such as melanoma, head and neck, liver or kidney cancer.

The V and J genes are TRBV30 and TRBJ2-5; 7 bases align to TRBD1. With V trimmed by 3 bases and J by 2 bases, 6 bases remained unmatched. CDR1 GTSNPN and CDR2 SVGIG come from the germline V gene (reference sequence). CDR3 length equals 14 residues. The CDR3 DNA reads as TGTGCCTGGAGAGCCGGGACAGTACAAGAGACCCAGTACTTC. Amino acid sequence: CAWRAGTVQETQYF.

The V gene is TRBV5-4, the J gene TRBJ2-3; 9 nucleotides agree with TRBD2. V trimming: 1 base; J trimming: 3 bases; junction bases outside the gene matches: 3. This CDR3 is 15 amino acids long. The germline CDR1 and CDR2 sequences are SGHNT and YYREEE (reference sequence). The CDR3 DNA follows: TGTGCCAGCAGCTTGTCACTAGCGGGTACAGATACGCAGTATTTT. Its protein product is CASSLSLAGTDTQYF.

V usage is TRBV7-2 and J usage is TRBJ2-1; 10 positions agree with TRBD1. The CDR3 covers 16 residues. The V segment lost 5 bases and the J segment 5 bases; nucleotides outside the gene matches: 9. The germline V gene encodes CDR1 SGHTA and CDR2 FQGNSA. The CDR3, as DNA: TGTGCCAGCAGCCCCTCCGGGACAGGGGTGAACAATGAGCAGTTCTTC. It is translated as CASSPSGTGVNNEQFF.